This T cell receptor (beta chain) was obtained from a study of blood T cells in healthy people across ages. For the second PCR, which ran for roughly 7 to 11 cycles, a sample-barcoded 5' primer and a J-beta primer mix were used. All samples yielded 2.5 million or more CDR3-containing paired-end reads. TCRdb reanalysed the 5' RACE reads using MiXCR and keeps one entry per CDR3 protein. Of about 780,000 distinct CDR3 sequences listed, 35% to 60% are singletons. Findings of the study overall: Diversity estimated from one million T cells was considered an underestimate. Across the age range, TCR beta diversity per million T cells fell in a roughly linear way.

This clonotype has only a few counts. What it binds is not known. The sample was blood. This receptor was obtained from a man older than 75 in good health.

The CDR3 sequence: CASSPRLAGPSTDTQYF. The CDR3 nucleotides are TGTGCCAGCAGCCCCCGACTAGCGGGACCTAGCACAGATACGCAGTATTTT. The V gene is TRBV7-2, the J gene TRBJ2-3; 11 bases map to TRBD2. The CDR3 has 17 amino acids. Germline CDR1 SGHTA, CDR2 FQGNSA. V lost 5 bases and J lost 0; bases outside the gene matches: 7.